These 3 T cell receptor beta chains came from one sample sequenced in a study of CD8+CD57+ T cells in acquired aplastic anemia. Genomic DNA was employed as the template in profiling TCR beta VDJ and CDR3. Each CDR3 protein is one row after TCRdb ran MiXCR on the reads. The profile shows around 200,000 distinct CDR3 sequences, approximately 60% of them singletons. The sample consisted of sorted CD4+, CD8+, or CD8+CD57+ T cells (not recorded which) from PBMCs. These receptors were collected from a human donor in good health.

This clonotype was counted ten times or more. The V call is TRBV6-6, the J call TRBJ1-6; 7 bases align to TRBD1. There are 15 residues in the CDR3. The V gene end was trimmed by 7 bases and the J gene end by 13 bases; junction bases not matched to a gene: 16. Per germline, CDR1 MNHNY and CDR2 SVGAGI (reference sequence). CDR3 amino acids: CASTAFGTAYWPLHF. The CDR3, as DNA: TGTGCCAGCACCGCATTCGGGACAGCCTATTGGCCCCTCCACTTT.

This clonotype was counted a few times. V is TRBV20-1 and J is TRBJ2-7; TRBD2 might be the D (6 bases). The CDR3 consists of 11 residues. V was cut by 6 bases and J by 6 bases, with 12 bases left in between. Germline values: CDR1 DFQATT, CDR2 SNEGSKA (reference sequence). CDR3 nucleotides: TGCAGTGCCTGGAGGGCAGCCGAGCAGTACTTC. Protein: CSAWRAAEQYF.

In this sample, this clonotype turned up many times. The rearrangement joins TRBV13 to TRBJ1-1; TRBD1 matches 7 bases. CDR3 length equals 13 residues. Trimming cost V 5 bases and J 5 bases; bases outside gene matches: 5. Looked up from germline, CDR1 is PRHDT and CDR2 is FYEKMQ (reference sequence). CDR3 bases: TGTGCCAGCAGCAACACAGGGGTTACTGAAGCTTTCTTT. It translates to CASSNTGVTEAFF.